A single sample is the source of the 17 T cell receptor beta chains below, sequenced in a study of blood T cell repertoires in COVID-19. The table came from immunoSEQ multiplex PCR; TCRdb's copy has only in-frame clones and leaves some out. Among just over 300,000 clones listed, 75% to 90% were seen once. The sequencing input was PBMCs or T cells enriched from blood (not recorded which). Every receptor here comes from a woman aged 40 to 50 who had recovered from COVID-19.

V gene TRBV27 combines with J gene TRBJ2-1; D is undetermined. V gave up 3 bases and J gave up 5 bases, with 5 bases separating them. Germline V gives CDR1 MNHEY, CDR2 SMNVEV (reference sequence). The CDR3 sequence is 12 residues long. For the CDR3, the DNA is TGTGCCAGCAGTTTCCTAAACAATGAGCAGTTCTTC. It specifies CASSFLNNEQFF.

The chain employs TRBV19 and TRBJ1-6; a possible D gene is TRBD1 (6 bases). The V end lost 8 bases, the J end lost 2 bases, and 10 bases lay between the germline ends. Germline V gene lookup returns CDR1 LNHDA and CDR2 SQIVND (reference sequence). This CDR3 region has 14 residues. CDR3 region: CASAQGTYNSPLHF. The CDR3 DNA sequence: TGTGCCAGTGCTCAGGGGACCTATAATTCACCCCTCCACTTT.

The V and J genes are TRBV27 and TRBJ2-3; D gene uncertain. Germline V CDR1 and CDR2: MNHEY, SMNVEV (reference sequence). CDR3 size: 13 residues. Between the trimmed V and J ends, which lost 2 bases and 5 bases, there was a span of 8 bases. The CDR3 DNA reads TGTGCCAGCAGTTTAACTCATCGAGATACGCAGTATTTT. Encoded protein: CASSLTHRDTQYF.

The chain is built from TRBV25-1 and TRBJ1-3, with unresolved D. This CDR3 is built from 15 residues. Trimming removed 4 bases from V and 4 bases from J, with 14 bases in between. The germline V gene encodes CDR1 MGHDK and CDR2 SYGVNS. The CDR3 DNA sequence: TGTGCCAGCAGTGGGGCGGGCTTAGGGGGAAACACCATATATTTT. Translated, it gives CASSGAGLGGNTIYF.

The rearrangement uses TRBV12-5 and TRBJ2-3, with TRBD2 matching over 16 bases. CDR1 LGHNT and CDR2 FRNRAP come from the germline V gene. The CDR3 spans 16 residues. V was pared by 5 bases and J by 4 bases, with 3 bases of the junction left unmatched. Here the CDR3 DNA reads TGTGCTAGTGGTCCGGGGACTAGCGGGGGGGCAGATACGCAGTATTTT. It codes for CASGPGTSGGADTQYF.

The DNA of the CDR3 is TGTGCCAGCAGCATGACACCAGCAACTAATGAAAAACTGTTTTTT. Translation gives CASSMTPATNEKLFF. This chain connects TRBV28 to TRBJ1-4, with D unclear. Trimming cost V 6 bases and J 0 bases, with 11 bases left between them. This CDR3 region has 15 residues. CDR1 and CDR2 from the germline V gene are MDHEN and SYDVKM.

A single count supports this clone. V and J are TRBV2 and TRBJ1-3; 8 nucleotides match TRBD1. Germline CDR1 is SNHLY and CDR2 is FYNNEI. Losses at the gene ends were 7 bases for V and 3 bases for J; bases not matched to a gene: 8. The CDR3 is 15 residues long. The CDR3 sequence is CASTPDRDIGNTIYF. The CDR3, as DNA: TGTGCCAGCACTCCGGACAGGGATATTGGAAACACCATATATTTT. The variable domain in full, with the rest retrieved from reference TRBV2 and TRBJ1-3, is EPEVTQTPSHQVTQMGQEVILRCVPISNHLYFYWYRQILGQKVEFLVSFYNNEISEKSEIFDDQFSVERPDGSNFTLKIRSTKLEDSAMYFCASTPDRDIGNTIYFGEGSWLTVV.

The V gene is TRBV6-1, the J gene TRBJ2-2, with D uncertain. Trimming removed 1 base at V and 5 bases at J, with 14 bases between. This CDR3 spans 16 amino acids. Germline assignment: CDR1 MNHNS and CDR2 SASEGT. In DNA, the CDR3 is TGTGCCAGCAGTGAAGAAGCTATTCCTACTACCGGGGAGCTGTTTTTT. Amino acid sequence: CASSEEAIPTTGELFF.

The chain links TRBV4-3 to TRBJ2-2, with a weak D call TRBD1 (5 bases). The CDR3 spans 17 residues. With 0 bases removed from V and 1 base from J, the gap between germline ends came to 12 bases. Per the germline V gene, CDR1 is LGHNA and CDR2 is YSLEER. CDR3 coding DNA: TGCGCCAGCAGCCAAGAACGTGGGCAGGGGAACACCGGGGAGCTGTTTTTT. Its protein product is CASSQERGQGNTGELFF.

This clone was counted between two and nine times. This chain uses TRBV30 with TRBJ2-7; D is possibly TRBD2 (6 bases). Germline V CDR1 and CDR2: GTSNPN, SVGIG (reference sequence). The CDR3 loop spans 11 amino acids. V was shortened by 2 bases and J by 6 bases, with 8 bases between the two germline ends. The CDR3, as DNA: TGTGCCTGGAGTCGGGACTTCGAGCAGTACTTC. Protein product: CAWSRDFEQYF.

The gene calls are TRBV9 and TRBJ1-3; 8 nucleotides line up with TRBD1. The CDR3 covers 15 residues. V shed 2 bases, J shed 4 bases, and the junction held 5 bases outside the gene matches. Germline CDR1 SGDLS, CDR2 YYNGEE. CDR3 protein: CASSVRQGNGNTIYF. CDR3 DNA sequence: TGTGCCAGCAGCGTCCGACAGGGGAACGGAAACACCATATATTTT. Drawing the rest from reference TRBV9 and TRBJ1-3, the complete variable domain is DSGVTQTPKHLITATGQRVTLRCSPRSGDLSVYWYQQSLDQGLQFLIQYYNGEERAKGNILERFSAQQFPDLHSELNLSSLELGDSALYFCASSVRQGNGNTIYFGEGSWLTVV.

V and J are TRBV30 and TRBJ1-3; unclear D gene. V shed 3 bases and J shed 0 bases, with 12 bases lying between them. The CDR3 has 15 amino acids. Per the germline V gene, CDR1 is GTSNPN and CDR2 is SVGIG (reference sequence). The CDR3 loop is CAWREKGSSGNTIYF. The CDR3 DNA is TGTGCCTGGAGGGAGAAAGGAAGCTCTGGAAACACCATATATTTT.

V is TRBV5-4 and J is TRBJ2-1, with no clear D. The CDR3 loop spans 12 amino acids. Per the germline V gene, CDR1 is SGHNT and CDR2 is YYREEE (reference sequence). V was pared by 0 bases and J by 8 bases, with 6 bases between. The CDR3 is CASSLARDEQFF. DNA for the CDR3: TGTGCCAGCAGCTTGGCCCGGGATGAGCAGTTCTTC.

The genes are TRBV11-2 and TRBJ1-4, with TRBD1 matching 7 bases. The germline V gene encodes CDR1 SGHAT and CDR2 FQNNGV. V lost 5 bases to trimming and J lost 7 bases; unmatched junction nucleotides: 10. The length of the CDR3 is 15 residues. The CDR3 reads CASSLRQGAFEKLFF. The CDR3 bases are TGTGCCAGCAGCCTCCGACAGGGTGCCTTTGAAAAACTGTTTTTT.

The chain combines TRBV10-3 with TRBJ2-7; 11 bases fit TRBD2. The J segment lost 7 bases and the V segment lost 6 bases, leaving 8 bases of the junction unmatched. Per the germline V gene, CDR1 is ENHRY and CDR2 is SYGVKD. CDR3 length: 14 amino acids. The CDR3 DNA is TGTGCCATCAGACCTAGCGGGGGGCCAGGGGAGCAGTACTTC. Amino acid sequence: CAIRPSGGPGEQYF.

V usage is TRBV15 and J usage is TRBJ1-2; 7 bases agree with TRBD1. V dropped 3 bases and J dropped 14; count of bases not matched to a gene: 12. Germline V gene lookup returns CDR1 LNHNV and CDR2 YYDKDF (reference sequence). The CDR3 has 13 amino acids. CDR3 sequence: CATSRPGQSLITF. The CDR3 region has the DNA TGTGCCACCAGCAGGCCGGGACAGTCGTTGATAACCTTC.

V usage is TRBV6-5 and J usage is TRBJ1-5; D call uncertain. This CDR3 spans 13 amino acids. V was clipped by 6 bases and J by 3 bases, with 9 bases between them. CDR1 is MNHEY, CDR2 SVGAGI, per germline. This chain's CDR3 is CASRRDSNQPQHF. The CDR3 DNA reads as TGTGCCAGCAGGAGGGATTCCAATCAGCCCCAGCATTTT.